This T cell receptor beta chain came from a study of CD8 T cells in Susac syndrome (dated by TCRdb to the late 2010s). Study-wide context: Of the Susac syndrome patients who were sequenced, eight or nine were in clinical remission while roughly six had clinically active disease. At blood withdrawal, Susac syndrome patients were either therapy-naive, taking corticosteroids (in some cases with IVIg as well), or taking IVIg alone. Whether CD8+ T cell activation and differentiation in Susac syndrome was antigen driven was tested using repertoire sequencing.

The research as a whole found: The CD4+ T cell repertoire of patients with Susac syndrome showed no detectable clonal expansion. The TCR sequencing and HLA analysis was acknowledged to have included a relatively small number of individuals.

Peripheral blood CD8+ and CD4+ T cells from healthy donors, Susac syndrome patients and multiple sclerosis patients were profiled by high-throughput TCR beta sequencing. The Susac syndrome patients fulfilled recently defined diagnostic criteria for either definite or probable disease. CD8+ TEMRA cells were enriched by FACS, while bulk CD8+ and CD4+ T cells were purified by magnetic negative isolation. Blood was collected in EDTA tubes and processed within 24 hours, with PBMCs isolated through density gradient centrifugation. PBMCs destined for TCR sequencing were cryopreserved in liquid nitrogen and later thawed in a 37 °C water bath. The sorted or isolated CD4+, CD8+ and CD8+ TEMRA cells had a purity of 90% or higher. At the junction V is shortened by 0 bases and J by 2 bases; bases outside the gene matches: 7. The CDR3 numbers 15 residues from cysteine through phenylalanine. Only the CDR3 DNA is retained, 45 bases long and in frame from the first base. Looking up the germline V gene (reference sequence) yields CDR1 DFQATT and CDR2 SNEGSKA.

RNA was extracted using the RNeasy kit, and 0.5 to 1 microgram was reverse transcribed with random hexamers. TCR beta CDR3 regions were amplified with the immunoSEQ multiplex PCR assay covering 54 Vbeta and 13 Jbeta segments. PCR amplification bias was corrected using a synthetic template baseline for primer optimization and computational correction. The authors processed their data as follows. Only productive sequences were kept, with reads annotated to V, D and J genes according to IMGT and analyzed in immunoSEQ Analyzer. Clonality was computed as one minus Shannon entropy normalized by log2 of the number of productive unique sequences. Public and private clones were assessed among the 100 most prevalent clones of each patient and control. A clone was defined as Susac-specific if it was absent from the healthy and MS cohorts, from some 1,100 published viral clones and from other ImmuneACCESS disease sequences. TCRdb handled the public reads itself, with Q25 trimming in fastp and clone calling in MiXCR, and kept productive beta chains. One record per CDR3 amino acid sequence lists the most common genes and DNA. These V and J calls rely on TCRdb rather than the paper's analysis. The sample table contains roughly 180,000 distinct CDR3 sequences; only one count was recorded for about 95% of them. Jointly, the top ten make up more than 0.08% of the sample.

Turning to this clonotype: No antigen is known for it. Per-base quality was not reported, and no clone a single base away is much larger than it.

The receptor was derived from a human donor with Susac syndrome. The sequenced sample was CD4+ T cells from PBMCs. Recombination joined TRBV20-1 with TRBJ2-7; the central 7 bases match TRBD1. The encoded CDR3 is CSARDQRDRPYEQYF. In nucleotide form, the sequence is TGCAGTGCTAGAGATCAGAGGGACAGACCCTACGAGCAGTACTTC.